This T cell receptor (beta chain) was profiled in a study of T cells after yellow fever vaccination. V dropped 7 bases and J dropped 10; count of bases not matched to a gene: 4. Germline CDR1 reads SNHLY; CDR2 reads FYNNEI. The CDR3 sequence is 11 residues long. Study-level results: Clonotypes shared by both compartments, CD4 and CD8, made up a small share. Contaminating bulk clonotypes could be abundant in FACS-sorted repertoires. Among primary-vaccination clones, most reappeared after the booster, at just under 98% for CD4 and about 90% for CD8.

Universal primer sites and UMIs were introduced during 5'RACE template-switching synthesis of TCR cDNA. From the 5' RACE reads, TCRdb called clonotypes with MiXCR, one entry per CDR3 protein. Here the sample spans roughly 340,000 distinct CDR3 sequences, over 8% being singletons. This clonotype came up a few times. Its cognate antigen is unknown. The source of this sequence is a man aged 18 to 35 who received the YFV17D yellow fever vaccine. This rearrangement joins TRBV2 to TRBJ2-1; TRBD2 matches 7 bases. This specimen was PBMCs, taken on the day of the first yellow fever vaccination. CDR3 in amino acids: CASTGGGEQFF. The CDR3 nucleotides read TGTGCCAGCACGGGGGGAGGCGAGCAGTTCTTC.